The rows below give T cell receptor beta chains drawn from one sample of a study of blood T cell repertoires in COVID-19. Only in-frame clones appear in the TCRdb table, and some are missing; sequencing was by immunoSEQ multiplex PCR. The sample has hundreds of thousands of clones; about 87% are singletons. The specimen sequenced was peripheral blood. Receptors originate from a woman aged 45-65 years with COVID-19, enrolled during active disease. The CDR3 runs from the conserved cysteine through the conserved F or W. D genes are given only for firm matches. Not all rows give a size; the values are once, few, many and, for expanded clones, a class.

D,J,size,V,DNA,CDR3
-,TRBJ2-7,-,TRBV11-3,TGTGCCAGCAGCAACCGGGTCTCGGAGCAGTACTTC,CASSNRVSEQYF
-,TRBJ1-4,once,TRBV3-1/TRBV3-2,TGTGCCAGCAGGCATTCCGCAGTACGTCTGACTAATGAAAAACTGTTTTTT,CASRHSAVRLTNEKLFF
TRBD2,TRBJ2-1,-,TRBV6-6,TGTGCCAGCAGTGGCGGGAGGGCTCGCTCCTACAATGAGCAGTTCTTC,CASSGGRARSYNEQFF
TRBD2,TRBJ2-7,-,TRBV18,TGTGCCAGCTCACCACAGGGGAGGGAGGAGCAGTACTTC,CASSPQGREEQYF
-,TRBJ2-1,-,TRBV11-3,TGTGCCAGCAGCTTAGCTGGTGCTGAGTACAATGAGCAGTTCTTC,CASSLAGAEYNEQFF
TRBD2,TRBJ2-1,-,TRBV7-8,TGTGCCAGCAGCTTAGTAGCTGTACTAGCGGGAGGGGTCGGCTCCTACAATGAGCAGTTCTTC,CASSLVAVLAGGVGSYNEQFF
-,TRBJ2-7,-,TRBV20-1,TGCAGTGCTAGTAGCAGGGCGTACGAGCAGTACTTC,CSASSRAYEQYF
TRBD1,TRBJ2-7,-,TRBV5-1,TGCGCCAGCAGTCCCCGGGGGGACAGGGCATACGAGCAGTACTTC,CASSPRGDRAYEQYF
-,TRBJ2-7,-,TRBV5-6,TGTGCCAGCAGCTTTCGCAGGCGCACAAACGAGCAGTACTTC,CASSFRRRTNEQYF
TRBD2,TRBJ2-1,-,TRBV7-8,TGTGCCAGCAGCTTAGAGGCCGGGAGGCCCTACAATGAGCAGTTCTTC,CASSLEAGRPYNEQFF
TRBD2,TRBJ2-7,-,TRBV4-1,TGCGCCAGCAGCCAGGCGGGACTAGCGAATACCTACGAGCAGTACTTC,CASSQAGLANTYEQYF
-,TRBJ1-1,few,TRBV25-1,TGTGCCAGCAGAGAATCAGGGCACGACACTGAAGCTTTCTTT,CASRESGHDTEAFF
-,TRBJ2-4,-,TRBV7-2,TGTGCCAGCAGCGGAGGCGGCGGGGTCAAAAACATTCAGTACTTC,CASSGGGGVKNIQYF
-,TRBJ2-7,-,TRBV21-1,TGTGCCAGCAGCAAAGGCCGAGGACAGGTCAACGAGCAGTACTTC,CASSKGRGQVNEQYF
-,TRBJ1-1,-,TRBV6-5,TGTGCCAGCACCCGGGGGTCGGTGAACACTGAAGCTTTCTTT,CASTRGSVNTEAFF
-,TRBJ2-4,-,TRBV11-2,TGTGCCAGCAGCTTAGGGGCCTCCGTAATAGCCAAAAACATTCAGTACTTC,CASSLGASVIAKNIQYF
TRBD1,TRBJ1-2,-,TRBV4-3,TGCGCCAGCAGCCAATCAGGGACAGGGGGTTCTCTCTATGGCTACACCTTC,CASSQSGTGGSLYGYTF
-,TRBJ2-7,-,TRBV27,TGTGCCAGCAGGAAGTCGACAGACACTCCCTACGAGCAGTACTTC,CASRKSTDTPYEQYF
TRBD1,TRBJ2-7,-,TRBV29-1,TGCAGCGCCCTCCCGGCAGGGGGTAACTCCTACGAGCAGTACTTC,CSALPAGGNSYEQYF
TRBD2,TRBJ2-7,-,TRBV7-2,TGTGCCAGCAGTAGTGGCGGGGGGGAGCAGTACTTC,CASSSGGGEQYF
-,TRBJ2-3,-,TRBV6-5,TGTGCCAGCAGTTACTCCGTCGGAGGAGATACGCAGTATTTT,CASSYSVGGDTQYF
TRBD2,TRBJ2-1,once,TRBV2,TGTGCCAGCATGACACTAGCGGGATCCTACAATGAGCAGTTCTTC,CASMTLAGSYNEQFF
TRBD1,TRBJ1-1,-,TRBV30,TGTGCCTGGACAGACAGGGGGTATCCTGAAGCTTTCTTT,CAWTDRGYPEAFF
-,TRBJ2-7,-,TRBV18,TGTGCCAGCTCACACTCATCACAGGGAGTCCCTTACGAGCAGTACTTC,CASSHSSQGVPYEQYF
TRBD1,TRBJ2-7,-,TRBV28,TGTGCCAGCAGTTCCCCAGGGGACAGGGGAAGCTCCTACGAGCAGTACTTC,CASSSPGDRGSSYEQYF
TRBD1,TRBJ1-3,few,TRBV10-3,TGTGCCATCAGGGGGGACAGGACGACCGCTATCTCTGGAAACACCATATATTTT,CAIRGDRTTAISGNTIYF
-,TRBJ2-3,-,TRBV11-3,TGTGCCAGCAGCTGGAGGTCGGGACACACAGATACGCAGTATTTT,CASSWRSGHTDTQYF
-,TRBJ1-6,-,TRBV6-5,TGTGCCAGCAGGGTAAATAACAGGGACAATTCACCCCTCCACTTT,CASRVNNRDNSPLHF
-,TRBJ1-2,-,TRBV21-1,TGTGCCAGCAGCATCCGGACAGGGTTCTATGGCTACACCTTC,CASSIRTGFYGYTF
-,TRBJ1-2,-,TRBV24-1,TGTGCCACCAGTGATTACTTTGGCTACACCTTC,CATSDYFGYTF
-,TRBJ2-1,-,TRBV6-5,TGTGCCAGCAGTTTCGGGACACAAGCCTACAATGAGCAGTTCTTC,CASSFGTQAYNEQFF
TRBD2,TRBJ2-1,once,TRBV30,TGTGCCTGGAGTGTTCTAGCGGCCTACAATGAGCAGTTCTTC,CAWSVLAAYNEQFF
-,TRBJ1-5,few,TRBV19,TGTGCCAGTAGTGACTCCATTGGTCAGCCCCAGCATTTT,CASSDSIGQPQHF
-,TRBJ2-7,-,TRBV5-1,TGCGCCAGCAGCTTGGGTGGCGGTACTGGAGTTCGGGGGTACGAGCAGTACTTC,CASSLGGGTGVRGYEQYF
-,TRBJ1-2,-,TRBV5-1,TGCGCCAGCAGCTTGGCGTTGGGGCGTTCAGTTGGCTACACCTTC,CASSLALGRSVGYTF
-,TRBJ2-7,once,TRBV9,TGTGCCAGCAGCGTAGGGGACACGGGGTTCGTTTACGAGCAGTACTTC,CASSVGDTGFVYEQYF
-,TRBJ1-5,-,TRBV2,TGTGCCAGCAGTCCAGGACAGAGTAGCAATCAGCCCCAGCATTTT,CASSPGQSSNQPQHF
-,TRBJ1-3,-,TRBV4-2,TGTGCCAGCAGCCAAGTAGGTGACAAGGGGTCCGGAAACACCATATATTTT,CASSQVGDKGSGNTIYF
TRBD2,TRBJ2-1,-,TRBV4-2,TGTGCCAGCAGCCACGGACTAGCGGGGGACAATGAGCAGTTCTTC,CASSHGLAGDNEQFF
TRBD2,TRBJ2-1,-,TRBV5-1,TGCGCCAGCAGCTTGATGGGCGGGAGGGCCGAGGAGCAGTTCTTC,CASSLMGGRAEEQFF
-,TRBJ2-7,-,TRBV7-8,TGTGCCAGCAGCCTCCTAGTCGGTTTTGGCTACGAGCAGTACTTC,CASSLLVGFGYEQYF
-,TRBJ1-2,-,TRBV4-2,TGTGCCAGCAGCCAAGGTCGGAGGGGCAGGGATGACTATGGCTACACCTTC,CASSQGRRGRDDYGYTF
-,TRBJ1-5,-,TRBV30,TGTGCCTGGAGTGTACCATACGGAGGCGGACAGCCCCAGCATTTT,CAWSVPYGGGQPQHF
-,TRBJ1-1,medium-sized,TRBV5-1,TGCGCCAGCAGCTCGAGGACAGCGAACACTGAAGCTTTCTTT,CASSSRTANTEAFF
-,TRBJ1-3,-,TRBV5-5,TGTGCCAGCACCCAGGAGGGTGCGGGAAACACCATATATTTT,CASTQEGAGNTIYF
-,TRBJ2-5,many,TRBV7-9,TGTGCCAGCAGCTCAGGGTTTCGACAAGAGACCCAGTACTTC,CASSSGFRQETQYF